A single T cell receptor beta chain is shown here with its context. The sample originates from a study of T cells in Graves' hyperthyroidism and ophthalmopathy. Germline V gene sequence: CDR1 LNHDA, CDR2 SQIVND (reference sequence). The germline V and J ends were trimmed by 5 bases and 0 bases, with 14 bases remaining between them. The CDR3 has 17 residues. TCR beta CDR3 regions were amplified from RNA transcripts. Carried out on the TCR CDR3, a first-round RT-PCR used the HTBI primer set. One entry per CDR3 protein, called by TCRdb with MiXCR from the multiplex PCR reads. The sample comprises about 400,000 distinct CDR3 sequences, roughly 14% of which are singletons, and 14% rests with the top ten. The patients, who ranged from 18 to 65 in age, presented with newly diagnosed hyperthyroidism lasting under 2 months. Clinicians diagnosed patients from clinical symptoms, serum thyroxine and TRAb, thyroid ultrasound and orbital computed tomography. Out of over 9 ml of fresh peripheral blood came the PBMCs.

The clonotype originates from a woman between 18 and 29 years old with Graves' hyperthyroidism. The chain links TRBV19 to TRBJ1-6; D perhaps matches TRBD1 (5 bases). The sequenced material came from blood. The CDR3 sequence: CASSQTDFSSYNSPLHF. CDR3 DNA: TGTGCCAGTAGTCAGACAGACTTCAGCTCCTATAATTCACCCCTCCACTTT.